Sequencing of this TCR beta chain was carried out in a study of response to subunit inactivated influenza vaccine. V trimming: 4 bases; J trimming: 4 bases; junction bases outside the gene matches: 9. Germline CDR1 is SGDLS and CDR2 is YYNGEE. This CDR3 spans 15 amino acids. There are a few counts of this clonotype. TCRdb re-derived calls from the RT-PCR reads in MiXCR, one entry per CDR3 protein. The profile shows hundreds of thousands of distinct CDR3 sequences, around 11% of them singletons. Another study also made use of these data, one on T cells expressing NK-cell markers. From that study: Beta-chain TCR cDNA was generated via 5'RACE template switching with UMIs. The study drew TCR beta repertoires from sorted CD3+CD56+NKG2C+, CD3+CD56+NKG2C- and CD3+CD56-NKG2C+ T cells. The authors restricted sorting to alpha-beta TCR T cells with an anti-gamma-delta TCR antibody in several experiments. CD8+ T cells in over 5 donors included dominant NKG2C+ clonotypes at roughly 1.0-7.0%. It is unclear if expanded NKG2C-expressing clones target HCMV antigens.

The receptor was derived from a man aged 45-60 years who received an inactivated influenza vaccine. Source: PBMCs from blood, taken on the day of vaccination. The chain has TRBV9 and TRBJ2-3; TRBD2 matches 7 bases. CDR3 loop: CASSWRGREADTQYF. Written as DNA, the CDR3 is TGTGCCAGCAGCTGGAGAGGGAGGGAGGCAGATACGCAGTATTTT.